Presented here are 9 T cell receptor beta chains from one specimen sequenced in a study of tumor-infiltrating lymphocytes in primary liver carcinoma. Co-extraction of RNA and DNA was performed on roughly 17-32 mg of unsorted bulk tissue. A primer in the constant region served to generate TCR beta cDNA from about 480 ng of total RNA. The TCR beta library was amplified through three nested multiplex PCR rounds in a modified ARM-PCR procedure. The study ran its first two PCR rounds for roughly 10 cycles each, using TRBV1-TRBV30 forward primers and a C-beta reverse primer. One entry per CDR3 protein results from TCRdb running MiXCR on the multiplex PCR reads. This sample has more than 100,000 distinct CDR3 sequences, with approximately 71% found just once. Sequenced material: tumor-adjacent normal liver tissue. The receptor source for this set is a woman between 55 and 75 years old with primary liver carcinoma and hepatitis B virus infection.

J is TRBJ1-1 and V is TRBV29-1; tentatively, D is TRBD1 (6 bases). Germline CDR1 and CDR2: SQVTM and ANQGSEA. The CDR3 contains 12 residues. V gave up 5 bases and J gave up 12 bases, with 19 bases separating them. As DNA, the CDR3 is TGCAGCGTTTCAAGACAGGAATCCGAATCTTTCTTT. This translates into CSVSRQESESFF. Complete variable domain (other parts from reference TRBV29-1 and TRBJ1-1): SAVISQKPSRDICQRGTSLTIQCQVDSQVTMMFWYRQQPGQSLTLIATANQGSEATYESGFVIDKFPISRPNLTFSTLTVSNMSPEDSSIYLCSVSRQESESFFGQGTRLTVV.

Concerning this clonotype: A much larger clone is a single base away; this may be a read error. The V and J genes are TRBV5-1 and TRBJ1-2, with D perhaps TRBD1 (6 bases). Germline V gene data show CDR1 as SGHRS and CDR2 as YFSETQ. The ends were cut back, 4 bases at V and 5 bases at J, with 15 bases in the middle. This CDR3 comprises 14 residues. CDR3 sequence (DNA): TGCGCCAGCAGCCCCGACAGGATATCGTATGGCTACACCTTC. This codes for CASSPDRISYGYTF.

A word on this clonotype: The junction shows a germline mismatch at one end, possibly a read error. The chain links TRBV11-2 to TRBJ2-3; D uncertain. The DNA end lines up better with TRBJ1-5; the J call may be wrong. The CDR3 contains 12 residues. Looked up from germline, CDR1 is SGHAT and CDR2 is FQNNGV. DNA of the CDR3: TGTGCCATCAGCCACTGGGCGGATACGCAGCATTTT. This sequence encodes CAISHWADTQHF.

Points on this clonotype: A much larger clone sits a single nucleotide away, making a read error possible. The chain couples TRBV28 to TRBJ2-3; TRBD2 might be the D (6 bases). The V gene's germline CDR1 is MDHEN and CDR2 SYDVKM. The CDR3 runs 15 residues. The CDR3 sequence: CASSFEGGIPDTEYF. DNA of the CDR3: TGTGCCAGCAGTTTCGAAGGCGGGATTCCAGATACGGAGTATTTT.

Of note for this clonotype: The junction differs from germline at one of its ends, possibly a read error. The rearrangement joins TRBV12-3 or TRBV12-4 to TRBJ2-2; 12 positions match TRBD2. The CDR3 spans 17 residues. Here the CDR3 DNA reads TGTGCCAGCAGTCTTGGACTAGCGGGGACCGCAGGCGGGGAGCCGTTTTTT. Translation: CASSLGLAGTAGGEPFF.

About this clonotype: A read error may produce the germline difference seen at one junction end. This sequence joins TRBV7-8 and TRBJ1-1, with 8 bases identical to TRBD1. Germline CDR1 reads SGHVS; CDR2 reads FQNEAQ. This CDR3 comprises 14 residues. Here the CDR3 reads CASNFRTGSTEVFF. For the CDR3, the DNA is TGTGCCAGCAACTTCCGGACAGGGTCCACTGAAGTTTTCTTT.

The CDR3 coding sequence is TGTGCCAGCAGTTTGTCGACTAGCGGGAGGGTCCACGATCAGTTCTTC. Its translation is CASSLSTSGRVHDQFF. The chain is built from TRBV28 and TRBJ2-1; 14 nucleotides align to TRBD2. V trimming: 3 bases; J trimming: 13 bases; junction bases outside the gene matches: 11. This CDR3 has 16 residues. Per the germline V gene, CDR1 is MDHEN and CDR2 is SYDVKM. Full variable domain (remainder filled in from reference TRBV28 and TRBJ2-1): DVKVTQSSRYLVKRTGEKVFLECVQDMDHENMFWYRQDPGLGLRLIYFSYDVKMKEKGDIPEGYSVSREKKERFSLILESASTNQTSMYLCASSLSTSGRVHDQFFGPGTRLTVL.

About this clonotype itself: One junction end disagrees with the germline gene, perhaps due to a read error. The V and J genes are TRBV11-2 and TRBJ1-4; 7 bases match TRBD1. There are 15 residues in the CDR3. The germline gives CDR1 SGHAT, CDR2 FQNNGV. For the CDR3, the DNA is TGTGCCAGCAGGTTAAAAGGGGGCGAGAATGAAAAATTGTTTTTT. Translated: CASRLKGGENEKLFF. Full variable domain (rest looked up from reference TRBV11-2 and TRBJ1-4): EAGVAQSPRYKIIEKRQSVAFWCNPISGHATLYWYQQILGQGPKLLIQFQNNGVVDDSQLPKDRFSAERLKGVDSTLKIQPAKLEDSAVYLCASRLKGGENEKLFFGSGTQLSVL.

Of note for this clonotype: Mismatch with germline at one junction end may stem from a read error. The chain has TRBV5-1 and TRBJ1-1, with D hard to call. Germline assignment: CDR1 SGHRS and CDR2 YFSETQ. The CDR3 has 14 residues. CDR3 nucleotide sequence: TGCGCCAGTAGCTTTGAGAACCGGAACACTGAAGCTTTCTTT. Protein sequence: CASSFENRNTEAFF. The full variable domain, its missing parts supplied by reference TRBV5-1 and TRBJ1-1, is KAGVTQTPRYLIKTRGQQVTLSCSPISGHRSVSWYQQTPGQGLQFLFEYFSETQRNKGNFPGRFSGRQFSNSRSEMNVSTLELGDSALYLCASSFENRNTEAFFGQGTRLTVV.